This T cell receptor (beta chain) stems from a study of shared clonotypes between healthy human individuals. Some clones are missing from TCRdb's copy, which holds only in-frame ones; the method was immunoSEQ multiplex PCR. This sample has about 1.5 million clones; around 98% occur once, and the top ten carry roughly 0.42%. Germline V CDR1 and CDR2: MDHEN, SYDVKM. Deletions cut 1 base from V and 8 bases from J, with 5 bases between. There are 11 residues in the CDR3. Note on this clone: Antigen unknown. Distinct nucleotide sequences in the sample also encode this CDR3.

The study, taken as a whole, reports: Lower generation probabilities were found for non-shared clonotypes than for those shared by all four donors.

The healthy adult donors were HIV-negative and reported no recent acute infections or vaccinations. This TCR was sampled from a man aged 25-45 years in good health. The chain carries TRBV28 and TRBJ1-1; D not certain. Source material: naive CD4+ T cells sorted from blood. Subset given: CD45RA+ positively selected. The CDR3: CASSLSAEAFF. Written as DNA, the CDR3 is TGTGCCAGCAGTTTATCGGCAGAAGCTTTCTTT.